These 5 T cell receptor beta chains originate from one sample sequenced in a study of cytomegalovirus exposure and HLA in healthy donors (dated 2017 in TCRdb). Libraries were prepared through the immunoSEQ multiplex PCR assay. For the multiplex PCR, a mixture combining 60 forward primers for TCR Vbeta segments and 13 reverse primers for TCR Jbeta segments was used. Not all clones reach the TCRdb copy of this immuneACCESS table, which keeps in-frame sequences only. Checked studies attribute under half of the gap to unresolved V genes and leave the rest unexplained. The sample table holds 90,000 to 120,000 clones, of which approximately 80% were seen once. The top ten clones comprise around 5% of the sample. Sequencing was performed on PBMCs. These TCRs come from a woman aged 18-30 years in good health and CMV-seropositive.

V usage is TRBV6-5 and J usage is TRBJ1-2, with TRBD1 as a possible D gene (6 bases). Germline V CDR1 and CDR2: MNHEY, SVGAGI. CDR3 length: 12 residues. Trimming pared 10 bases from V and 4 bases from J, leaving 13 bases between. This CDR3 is CATHRVVYGYTF. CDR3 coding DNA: TGTGCCACCCACAGGGTCGTCTATGGCTACACCTTC.

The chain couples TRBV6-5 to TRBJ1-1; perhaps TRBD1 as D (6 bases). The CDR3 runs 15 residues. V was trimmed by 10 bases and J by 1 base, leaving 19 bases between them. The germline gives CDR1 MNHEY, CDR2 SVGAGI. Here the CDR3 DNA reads TGTGCCACATGGCCAACAGGGTTCGCGAACACTGAAGCTTTCTTT. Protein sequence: CATWPTGFANTEAFF.

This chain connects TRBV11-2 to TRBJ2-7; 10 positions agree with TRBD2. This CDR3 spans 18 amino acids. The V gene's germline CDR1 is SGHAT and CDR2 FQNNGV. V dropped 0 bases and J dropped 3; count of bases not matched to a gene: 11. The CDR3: CASSLDGGLAGVHYEQYF. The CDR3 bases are TGTGCCAGCAGCTTAGACGGGGGGCTAGCGGGGGTTCACTACGAGCAGTACTTC.

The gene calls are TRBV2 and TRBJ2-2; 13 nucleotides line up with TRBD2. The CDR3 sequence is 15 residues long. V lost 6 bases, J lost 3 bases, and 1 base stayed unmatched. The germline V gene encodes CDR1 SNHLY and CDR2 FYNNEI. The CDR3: CASSGLAGDTGELFF. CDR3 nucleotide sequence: TGTGCCAGCAGCGGACTAGCGGGGGACACCGGGGAGCTGTTTTTT.

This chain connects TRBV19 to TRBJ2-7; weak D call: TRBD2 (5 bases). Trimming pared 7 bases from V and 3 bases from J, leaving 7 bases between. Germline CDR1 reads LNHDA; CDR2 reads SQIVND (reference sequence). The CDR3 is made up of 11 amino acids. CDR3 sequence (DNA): TGTGCCAGTACCAGCGGCTACGAGCAGTACTTC. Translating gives CASTSGYEQYF.